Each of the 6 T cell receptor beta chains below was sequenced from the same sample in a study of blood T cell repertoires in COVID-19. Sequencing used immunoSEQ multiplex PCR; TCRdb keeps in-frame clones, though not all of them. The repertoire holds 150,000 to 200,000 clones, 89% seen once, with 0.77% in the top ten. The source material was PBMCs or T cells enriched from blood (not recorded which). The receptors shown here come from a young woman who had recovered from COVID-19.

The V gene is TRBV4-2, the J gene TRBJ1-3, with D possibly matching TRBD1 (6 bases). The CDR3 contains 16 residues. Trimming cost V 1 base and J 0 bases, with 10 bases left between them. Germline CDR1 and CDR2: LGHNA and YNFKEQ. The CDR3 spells CASSQGTDLSGNTIYF. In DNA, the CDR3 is TGTGCCAGCAGCCAAGGGACAGATCTCTCTGGAAACACCATATATTTT.

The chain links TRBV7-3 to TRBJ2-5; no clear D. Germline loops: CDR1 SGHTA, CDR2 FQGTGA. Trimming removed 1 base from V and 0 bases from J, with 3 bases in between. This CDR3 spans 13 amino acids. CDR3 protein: CASSLNNQETQYF. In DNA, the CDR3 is TGTGCCAGCAGCTTAAACAACCAAGAGACCCAGTACTTC.

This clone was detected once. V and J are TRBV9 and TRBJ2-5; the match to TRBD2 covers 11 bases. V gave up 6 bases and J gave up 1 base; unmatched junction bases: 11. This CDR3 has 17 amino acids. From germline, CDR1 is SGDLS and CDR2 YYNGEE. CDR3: CASIIRETSGIQETQYF. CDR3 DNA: TGTGCCAGCATAATTCGAGAGACTAGCGGGATCCAAGAGACCCAGTACTTC.

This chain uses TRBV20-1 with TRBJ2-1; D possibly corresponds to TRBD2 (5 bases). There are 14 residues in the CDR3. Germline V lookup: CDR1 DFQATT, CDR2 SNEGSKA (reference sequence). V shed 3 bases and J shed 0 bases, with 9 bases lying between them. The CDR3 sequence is CSASSAYSYNEQFF. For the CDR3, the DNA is TGCAGTGCTAGTAGCGCGTACTCCTACAATGAGCAGTTCTTC.

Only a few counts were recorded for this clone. DNA of the CDR3: TGTGCCAGCAGTTCTCTCGGCGGGGAGCTGTTTTTT. Amino acid sequence: CASSSLGGELFF. The genes are TRBV27 and TRBJ2-2, with D uncertain. Trimming pared 4 bases from V and 7 bases from J, leaving 7 bases between. The CDR3 is made up of 12 amino acids. Germline V gene data show CDR1 as MNHEY and CDR2 as SMNVEV (reference sequence).

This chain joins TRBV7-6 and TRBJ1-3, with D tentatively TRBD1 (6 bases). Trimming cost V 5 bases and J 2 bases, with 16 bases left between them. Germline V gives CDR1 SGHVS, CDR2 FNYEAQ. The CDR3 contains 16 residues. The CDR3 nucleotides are TGTGCCAGCAGCCCTGCACAGGGTAAGGCTGGAAACACCATATATTTT. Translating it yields CASSPAQGKAGNTIYF.